These T cell receptor beta chains were read from a single sample in a study of T cells in Graves' hyperthyroidism and ophthalmopathy. TCRdb independently ran MiXCR on the multiplex PCR reads; one entry per CDR3 protein. The sample yields some 760,000 distinct CDR3 sequences, about 14% seen once. The sample taken for sequencing was blood. The receptor set was obtained from a woman aged 18-29 years with Graves' hyperthyroidism. Both conserved end residues are part of each CDR3. Each record gives: clone size, V gene, J gene, CDR3 protein. Some rows have no size entry. The others give once, few or many, or a class for an expanded clone.

>few|TRBV29-1|TRBJ1-2
CSDGQGLRYGYTF
>-|TRBV12-3/TRBV12-4|TRBJ2-2
CASSPGFGGRRNTGELLF
>few|TRBV7-9|TRBJ1-1
CASSKTRVNTEAFF
>few|TRBV11-2|TRBJ1-6
CASSFRTGNSPLHF
>many|TRBV7-9|TRBJ2-3
CASSLRDYTDTQYF
>few|TRBV6-1|TRBJ1-2
CASSVRGADYGYTF
>-|TRBV7-2|TRBJ2-7
CASSPGGLPSYEQYF
>many|TRBV2|TRBJ2-7
CASTYSRRANYYEQYF
>many|TRBV7-2|TRBJ1-1
CASSLGAGVSGTEAFF
>few|TRBV12-3/TRBV12-4|TRBJ1-1
CASRLPNTEAFF
>many|TRBV12-3/TRBV12-4|TRBJ2-5
CASSPGTRGLQETQYF
>many|TRBV6-1|TRBJ1-4
CASKAGTENEKLFF
>many|TRBV7-3|TRBJ2-3
CASSQTSGRSDTQYF
>few|TRBV5-6|TRBJ2-3
CASSSPGLADPPSTDTQYF
>many|TRBV18|TRBJ2-7
CASSRDGTLQLYEQYF
>few|TRBV6-1|TRBJ1-2
CASSTTGISNYGYTF
>few|TRBV25-1|TRBJ2-7
CASSESSSDRSLYEQYF
>few|TRBV20-1|TRBJ2-7
CSATLFGYEQYF
>-|TRBV13|TRBJ2-7
CASSTLGTDGAYEQYF
>many|TRBV20-1|TRBJ2-1
CSASGSPAWQFF
>-|TRBV14|TRBJ2-1
CASSQDSPTNLLDNEQFF
>-|TRBV29-1|TRBJ1-2
CSVGPRNYGYTF
>many|TRBV20-1|TRBJ2-7
CSARTDRGSRNEQYF
>-|TRBV29-1|TRBJ2-7
CSVRGTSGFSYGQYF